Shown below are 32 T cell receptor beta chains from a single sample sequenced in a study of neurological immune-mediated disorders. Each CDR3 protein is one row after TCRdb ran MiXCR on the 5' RACE reads. The sample lists about 21,000 distinct CDR3 sequences; roughly a sixth were seen once. Sequenced input: CD8+ T cells from blood. The receptors derive from a woman younger than 30 with multiple sclerosis.

This clonotype is classed as medium-sized (0.01 to 0.1%). The V call is TRBV5-6, the J call TRBJ2-4, with unresolved D. The V end lost 4 bases, the J end lost 0 bases, and 5 bases lay between the germline ends. This CDR3 has 13 residues. CDR1 is SGHDT and CDR2 is YYEEEE in the germline V gene. CDR3 in DNA: TGTGCCAGCAGCCGTGGAGCCAAAAACATTCAGTACTTC. Its translation: CASSRGAKNIQYF.

This clonotype was found many times. V and J are TRBV7-8 and TRBJ2-4; D may be TRBD2 (6 bases). Germline CDR1 SGHVS, CDR2 FQNEAQ. The CDR3 is made up of 16 amino acids. Trimming left V 5 bases short and J 3 bases short, with 17 bases between. As DNA, the CDR3 is TGTGCCAGCAGCCTACAAGGGGAGGAGGTCAAAAACATTCAGTACTTC. It encodes CASSLQGEEVKNIQYF.

The chain recombines TRBV2 with TRBJ2-3, with 9 bases matching TRBD2. The trim removed 0 bases at V and 4 bases at J, leaving 11 bases unmatched. From germline, CDR1 is SNHLY and CDR2 FYNNEI. This CDR3 spans 18 amino acids. CDR3 DNA: TGTGCCAGCAGTGAAGCCCGGCTTAGCGGGGGTAAGGCAGATACGCAGTATTTT. It yields the protein CASSEARLSGGKADTQYF.

The sample holds many counts of this clonotype. J is TRBJ2-3 and V is TRBV5-1; 11 bases fit TRBD2. The germline CDR1 and CDR2 sequences are SGHRS and YFSETQ. The V gene end was trimmed by 3 bases and the J gene end by 5 bases; junction bases not matched to a gene: 5. The length of the CDR3 is 15 residues. Here the CDR3 DNA reads TGCGCCAGCAGCTCTGGAGGACTAGCGGGAGATACGCAGTATTTT. Its translation: CASSSGGLAGDTQYF.

This clonotype has a count of ten or more. V gene TRBV10-2 combines with J gene TRBJ2-7; 8 nucleotides match TRBD2. The germline V gene has CDR1 WSHSY and CDR2 SAAADI. The CDR3 runs 13 residues. V lost 7 bases to trimming and J lost 4 bases; unmatched junction nucleotides: 6. This chain's CDR3 is CASKDSGEYEQYV. CDR3 coding DNA: TGCGCCAGCAAAGATAGCGGGGAATACGAGCAGTACGTC.

This clonotype was seen many times. The rearrangement joins TRBV5-1 to TRBJ1-2, with TRBD1 matching 7 bases. V was clipped by 7 bases and J by 4 bases; unmatched bases: 10. The CDR3 totals 14 residues. Per germline, CDR1 SGHRS and CDR2 YFSETQ. In DNA form, the CDR3 reads TGCGCCAGCGACACCGGGACAGACGTCTATGGCTACACCTTC. Translated, it gives CASDTGTDVYGYTF.

The table lists this clonotype with many counts. It may be a read error: a sequence one base away is much more abundant. The chain couples TRBV3-1 to TRBJ2-1; perhaps D is TRBD1 or TRBD2 (7 bases each). The CDR3 is 16 residues long. Germline V lookup: CDR1 LGHDT, CDR2 YNNKEL (reference sequence). The CDR3 protein is CANSPQGGGYYNEQFF. DNA for the CDR3: TGTGCCAACAGCCCCCAGGGGGGGGGGTACTACAATGAGCAGTTCTTC.

Many counts were recorded for this clonotype. V usage is TRBV29-1 and J usage is TRBJ2-5, with 9 positions matching TRBD1. CDR1 is SQVTM, CDR2 ANQGSEA, per germline. V gave up 6 bases and J gave up 5 bases; unmatched junction bases: 7. The CDR3 spans 13 residues. CDR3: CSVGTGSWETQYF. In DNA form, the CDR3 reads TGCAGCGTGGGGACAGGGTCTTGGGAGACCCAGTACTTC.

Sample share makes this clonotype medium-sized. The chain couples TRBV20-1 to TRBJ2-7; maybe TRBD1 (5 bases). Germline assignment: CDR1 DFQATT and CDR2 SNEGSKA (reference sequence). This CDR3 is built from 14 residues. Trimming removed 7 bases from V and 2 bases from J, with 18 bases in between. CDR3 sequence reads: CSVRPPMTAYEQYF. The CDR3 DNA reads as TGCAGTGTTAGGCCGCCTATGACAGCCTACGAGCAGTACTTC.

This clonotype was seen repeatedly, ten times or more. The gene calls are TRBV7-9 and TRBJ1-2; 7 bases map to TRBD1. Trimming took 5 bases from V and 2 from J; bases not matched to a gene: 11. The germline V gene encodes CDR1 SEHNR and CDR2 FQNEAQ (reference sequence). This CDR3 region has 16 residues. The CDR3 region has the DNA TGTGCCAGCAGCCCGTCTCGACAGGGAGGAAACTATGGCTACACCTTC. Its protein product is CASSPSRQGGNYGYTF.

The sample holds many counts of this clonotype. Germline is not matched at one junction end, which may reflect a read error. The gene calls are TRBV7-7 and TRBJ2-5, with 9 bases matching TRBD1. The germline V gene encodes CDR1 SSHAT and CDR2 FNYEAQ (reference sequence). The CDR3 has 18 residues. In DNA form, the CDR3 reads TGTGCTAGCAGCTTAGAGTACAGGGGGCGCGGTATGATTGAGACCCAGTACTTC. Translated: CASSLEYRGRGMIETQYF. The complete variable domain, with remaining parts taken from reference TRBV7-7 and TRBJ2-5, reads GAGVSQSPRYKVTKRGQDVTLRCDPISSHATLYWYQQALGQGPEFLTYFNYEAQPDKSGLPSDRFSAERPEGSISTLTIQRTEQRDSAMYRCASSLEYRGRGMIETQYFGPGTRLLVL.

This clonotype is judged medium-sized. The chain carries TRBV5-1 and TRBJ2-2; unclear D gene. This CDR3 has 13 residues. Looked up from germline, CDR1 is SGHRS and CDR2 is YFSETQ. V lost 0 bases to trimming and J lost 7 bases, with 7 bases between them. The CDR3 region is CASSLVPHGELFF. The CDR3, as DNA: TGCGCCAGCAGCTTGGTTCCACACGGGGAGCTGTTTTTT.

The sample holds a few counts of this clonotype. The chain has TRBV9 and TRBJ2-1, with 9 bases lining up with TRBD2. Looked up from germline, CDR1 is SGDLS and CDR2 is YYNGEE. The CDR3 spans 13 residues. Trimming at V came to 2 bases and at J to 9 bases, leaving 3 bases not matched to a gene. The DNA for the CDR3 is TGTGCCAGCAGCGTGGCGGGAGGGCCTGAGCAGTTCTTC. Protein: CASSVAGGPEQFF.

In its sample, this clonotype was seen many times. The rearrangement uses TRBV20-1 and TRBJ2-3; 11 nucleotides agree with TRBD2. J lost 2 bases, V lost 0 bases, and 7 bases had no gene match. Per the germline V gene, CDR1 is DFQATT and CDR2 is SNEGSKA (reference sequence). The CDR3 spans 17 residues. The CDR3 sequence: CSARDLGLAGTTDTQYF. DNA for the CDR3: TGCAGTGCTAGAGATCTCGGACTAGCGGGCACCACAGATACGCAGTATTTT.

This clonotype was seen at least ten times. The rearrangement uses TRBV6-5 and TRBJ1-5; TRBD1 agrees at 8 bases. The length of the CDR3 is 15 residues. V was clipped by 2 bases and J by 1 base; unmatched bases: 1. Germline lookup yields CDR1 MNHEY and CDR2 SVGAGI. The CDR3 loop reads CASSYGQGSNQPQHF. The CDR3 DNA reads as TGTGCCAGCAGTTACGGACAGGGAAGCAATCAGCCCCAGCATTTT.

This clonotype was detected many times. J is TRBJ2-7 and V is TRBV11-3; 9 bases match TRBD2. Trimming cost V 2 bases and J 2 bases; bases outside gene matches: 4. Germline-derived CDR1 and CDR2 are SGHNT and YENEEA. CDR3 size: 15 residues. The CDR3 loop is CASSLRGGGAYEQYV. Here the CDR3 DNA reads TGTGCCAGCAGCTTACGGGGCGGGGGGGCCTACGAGCAGTACGTC.

The chain carries TRBV5-5 and TRBJ2-1, with 12 bases aligning to TRBD2. J was trimmed by 6 bases and V by 7 bases; bases with no gene match: 2. The CDR3 extends over 13 amino acids. CDR1 SGHKS and CDR2 YYEKEE come from the germline V gene (reference sequence). The CDR3 loop reads CASGLAGLNEQFF. CDR3 coding DNA: TGTGCCAGCGGACTAGCGGGGCTCAATGAGCAGTTCTTC.

This clonotype was counted ten times or more. An end of the junction does not agree with germline; a read error may underlie this. The J gene is TRBJ1-1, the V gene TRBV7-2, with D possibly matching TRBD1 (5 bases). The CDR3 totals 17 residues. CDR1 SGHTA and CDR2 FQGNSA come from the germline V gene. The CDR3 loop is CASSLSFIQGTNPEAFF. The CDR3 coding sequence is TGTGCCAGCAGCTTAAGTTTCATTCAGGGTACGAACCCTGAAGCTTTCTTT. Combining the CDR3 with reference TRBV7-2 and TRBJ1-1 gives the whole variable domain GAGVSQSPSNKVTEKGKDVELRCDPISGHTALYWYRQSLGQGLEFLIYFQGNSAPDKSGLPSDRFSAERTGGSVSTLTIQRTQQEDSAVYLCASSLSFIQGTNPEAFFGQGTRLTVV.

This clonotype was counted at least ten times. The chain employs TRBV12-3 or TRBV12-4 and TRBJ2-1; 13 bases line up with TRBD2. The CDR3 has 17 amino acids. V dropped 2 bases and J dropped 7; count of bases not matched to a gene: 8. CDR3 nucleotides: TGTGCCAGCAGTTTATGGGGACTAGCGGGAAGTGAGAATGAGCAGTTCTTC. Amino acids: CASSLWGLAGSENEQFF.

This clonotype has only a few counts. This chain joins TRBV9 and TRBJ2-5, with D maybe TRBD2 (6 bases). The CDR3 spans 15 residues. The germline V and J ends were trimmed by 0 bases and 4 bases, with 13 bases remaining between them. CDR1 and CDR2 from the germline V gene are SGDLS and YYNGEE. The CDR3: CASSVAAGTGETQYF. DNA for the CDR3: TGTGCCAGCAGCGTAGCGGCGGGGACGGGAGAGACCCAGTACTTC. Using reference TRBV9 and TRBJ2-5 for the parts outside the CDR3, the full variable domain is DSGVTQTPKHLITATGQRVTLRCSPRSGDLSVYWYQQSLDQGLQFLIQYYNGEERAKGNILERFSAQQFPDLHSELNLSSLELGDSALYFCASSVAAGTGETQYFGPGTRLLVL.

In this sample, this clonotype turned up many times. The rearrangement links TRBV6-5 to TRBJ2-7; TRBD1 matches at 7 bases. Germline CDR1 reads MNHEY; CDR2 reads SVGAGI. V shed 4 bases, J shed 4 bases, and the junction held 10 bases outside the gene matches. The CDR3 spans 15 residues. The CDR3 sequence: CASSSTGLGAYEQYV. In nucleotides, the CDR3 is TGTGCCAGCAGTTCGACAGGGTTAGGGGCATACGAGCAGTACGTC.

This clonotype showed up many times. V and J are TRBV7-9 and TRBJ2-3; D gene ambiguous. V was trimmed by 5 bases and J by 6 bases, leaving 21 bases between them. Germline lookup yields CDR1 SEHNR and CDR2 FQNEAQ (reference sequence). The CDR3 runs to 16 residues. CDR3: CASSLLSSSPVDTQYF. CDR3 nucleotides: TGTGCCAGCAGCCTACTGAGTAGCTCCCCGGTGGATACGCAGTATTTT. The whole variable domain, remainder taken from reference TRBV7-9 and TRBJ2-3, is DTGVSQNPRHKITKRGQNVTFRCDPISEHNRLYWYRQTLGQGPEFLTYFQNEAQLEKSRLLSDRFSAERPKGSFSTLEIQRTEQGDSAMYLCASSLLSSSPVDTQYFGPGTRLTVL.

This chain uses TRBV18 with TRBJ1-1; 8 nucleotides line up with TRBD1. Per germline, CDR1 KGHSH and CDR2 LQKENI. J lost 2 bases, V lost 0 bases, and 5 bases had no gene match. The CDR3 spans 16 residues. The CDR3 region has the DNA TGTGCCAGCTCACCACCAACAGGGGGTCATAACACTGAAGCTTTCTTT. This gives the protein CASSPPTGGHNTEAFF.

In this sample, this clonotype turned up many times. This chain uses TRBV9 with TRBJ2-3, with TRBD2 matching over 8 bases. The CDR3 runs to 16 residues. Germline V gene sequence: CDR1 SGDLS, CDR2 YYNGEE. V trimming: 0 bases; J trimming: 1 base; junction bases outside the gene matches: 4. In DNA form, the CDR3 reads TGTGCCAGCAGCGTAGGCGAGACTAGCGGCACAGATACGCAGTATTTT. This translates into CASSVGETSGTDTQYF.

This clonotype was detected ten times or more. The chain is built from TRBV20-1 and TRBJ1-3; D not resolved. CDR3 length: 12 amino acids. In germline, CDR1 is DFQATT, CDR2 SNEGSKA (reference sequence). The germline V and J ends were trimmed by 3 bases and 6 bases, with 9 bases remaining between them. CDR3 protein: CSASGEPNTIYF. The CDR3 nucleotides are TGCAGTGCTAGTGGGGAACCAAACACCATATATTTT.

This clonotype was counted a few times. The chain carries TRBV9 and TRBJ1-1; D unresolved. This CDR3 has 14 residues. V lost 4 bases and J lost 3, with 13 bases in between. The germline V gene encodes CDR1 SGDLS and CDR2 YYNGEE. CDR3 amino acids: CASSLMTVHTEAFF. The DNA for the CDR3 is TGTGCCAGCAGCCTAATGACGGTGCACACTGAAGCTTTCTTT.

By sample fraction, this clonotype is medium-sized. The chain employs TRBV28 and TRBJ2-2; 12 positions match TRBD1. Germline loops: CDR1 MDHEN, CDR2 SYDVKM. The CDR3 consists of 17 residues. The V segment lost 7 bases and the J segment 7 bases; nucleotides outside the gene matches: 13. The CDR3 bases are TGTGCCAGCAACACTGCGTGGGACAGGGGGCGCTACGGGGAGCTGTTTTTT. This encodes CASNTAWDRGRYGELFF.

This clonotype was picked up many times. This sequence joins TRBV20-1 and TRBJ2-1, with no clear D. In germline, CDR1 is DFQATT, CDR2 SNEGSKA (reference sequence). V was pared by 1 base and J by 8 bases, with 12 bases between. The CDR3 runs 13 residues. The CDR3 is CSARGVESHEQFF. The CDR3 bases are TGCAGTGCTAGAGGGGTAGAAAGCCATGAGCAGTTCTTC.

This clonotype came up many times. The V gene is TRBV12-3 or TRBV12-4, the J gene TRBJ1-3; no definite D call. Trimming removed 3 bases from V and 3 bases from J, with 3 bases in between. CDR3 length: 12 residues. In DNA form, the CDR3 reads TGTGCCAGCAGTTTGGGTGGAAACACCATATATTTT. Amino acid sequence: CASSLGGNTIYF.

This clonotype was observed many times. Since a much larger clone is just one base distant, this may be a read error. The V call is TRBV28, the J call TRBJ2-5, with unresolved D. The CDR3 covers 13 residues. The germline V gene encodes CDR1 MDHEN and CDR2 SYDVKM. The CDR3 DNA reads as TGTACCAGCAGTGGCCACAAACAAGAGACCCAGTACTTC. It codes for CTSSGHKQETQYF.

This clonotype was observed at least ten times. The chain is built from TRBV11-2 and TRBJ2-3; D ambiguous. The CDR3 is 14 residues long. The germline gives CDR1 SGHAT, CDR2 FQNNGV. Deletions cut 7 bases from V and 5 bases from J, with 16 bases between. The DNA of the CDR3 is TGTGCCAGCACCTCGGAGCATTCCGTAGATACGCAGTATTTT. Translated: CASTSEHSVDTQYF.

This clonotype was counted at least ten times. V usage is TRBV25-1 and J usage is TRBJ1-2, with 8 bases identical to TRBD1. In germline, CDR1 is MGHDK, CDR2 SYGVNS. CDR3 length: 14 residues. J was trimmed by 4 bases and V by 4 bases; bases with no gene match: 5. CDR3 sequence reads: CASSVPGQAYGYTF. The CDR3 DNA sequence: TGTGCCAGCAGTGTACCGGGACAGGCCTATGGCTACACCTTC.